The rows below give T cell receptor beta chains drawn from one sample of a study of human T cells and chemical hapten exposure. MiXCR, run by TCRdb on the RACE reads, gives a single entry per CDR3 protein. In the table there are 250,000 to 300,000 distinct CDR3 sequences, 7.7% of which are singletons. Sample: whole blood, taken in connection with sensitization to the hapten diphenylcyclopropenone (DPC). These receptors all come from a man younger than 35 with alopecia areata. Some clones in this sample may be carry-over from other donors' samples. Both conserved end residues are part of each CDR3. Each record gives: V gene, D gene, clone size, J gene, CDR3 DNA, CDR3 protein. The D gene is left open where the match is weak. Clone size is stated in some rows and not others, as once, few, many or a class when expanded.

v_gene: TRBV12-3/TRBV12-4; d_gene: .; abundance: .; j_gene: TRBJ2-3; CDR3nt: TGTGCCAGCAGTTTTAGCGGCCGCACAGATACGCAGTATTTT; CDR3aa: CASSFSGRTDTQYF
v_gene: TRBV4-3; d_gene: .; abundance: many; j_gene: TRBJ2-1; CDR3nt: TGCGCCAGCAGCCAAGAGGGGGGCTCCTACAATGAGCAGTTCTTC; CDR3aa: CASSQEGGSYNEQFF
v_gene: TRBV6-6; d_gene: .; abundance: few; j_gene: TRBJ1-1; CDR3nt: TGTGCCAGCAGCTTACTCGTCCGGGACGGTAACACTGAAGCTTTCTTT; CDR3aa: CASSLLVRDGNTEAFF
v_gene: TRBV7-9; d_gene: .; abundance: many; j_gene: TRBJ2-1; CDR3nt: TGTGCCAGCAGCGACGAACCTAGCTGGCCTGAGCAGTTCTTC; CDR3aa: CASSDEPSWPEQFF
v_gene: TRBV28; d_gene: TRBD1; abundance: .; j_gene: TRBJ2-3; CDR3nt: TGTGCCCGCCGTCCGGGACAGGGGGTTCCAGATACGCAGTATTTT; CDR3aa: CARRPGQGVPDTQYF
v_gene: TRBV4-2; d_gene: .; abundance: many; j_gene: TRBJ2-5; CDR3nt: TGTGCCAGCAGCCAAAATAGCCTACAAGAGACCCAGTACTTC; CDR3aa: CASSQNSLQETQYF
v_gene: TRBV7-9; d_gene: TRBD1; abundance: many; j_gene: TRBJ2-3; CDR3nt: TGTGCCAGCAGCGACAGGGGAGATACGCAGTATTTT; CDR3aa: CASSDRGDTQYF
v_gene: TRBV5-1; d_gene: .; abundance: many; j_gene: TRBJ1-1; CDR3nt: TGCGCCAGCAGCCGGGACATTGGTAACACTGAAGCTTTCTTT; CDR3aa: CASSRDIGNTEAFF
v_gene: TRBV14; d_gene: TRBD1; abundance: few; j_gene: TRBJ1-1; CDR3nt: TGTGCCAGCAGCCAACCTTCAGCCAGGGGGCCTGAAGCTTTCTTT; CDR3aa: CASSQPSARGPEAFF
v_gene: TRBV9; d_gene: .; abundance: .; j_gene: TRBJ2-5; CDR3nt: TGTGCCAGCAGCGTAGATGGAACCGGAAAAGAGACCCAGTACTTC; CDR3aa: CASSVDGTGKETQYF
v_gene: TRBV29-1; d_gene: TRBD1; abundance: few; j_gene: TRBJ1-2; CDR3nt: TGCAGCGTTCGGGACAGGGACGTCGCCGCTCCTCCTATCGGTGGCTACACCTTC; CDR3aa: CSVRDRDVAAPPIGGYTF
v_gene: TRBV12-3/TRBV12-4; d_gene: .; abundance: many; j_gene: TRBJ1-2; CDR3nt: TGTGCCAGCAGTTTATGGGGGGCCGGCTATGGCTACACCTTC; CDR3aa: CASSLWGAGYGYTF
v_gene: TRBV18; d_gene: .; abundance: few; j_gene: TRBJ1-1; CDR3nt: TGTGCCAGCTCACCAGAAGGGGCAGGGACTGAAGCTTTCTTT; CDR3aa: CASSPEGAGTEAFF
v_gene: TRBV11-2; d_gene: TRBD2; abundance: .; j_gene: TRBJ2-2; CDR3nt: TGTGCCAGCAGTTATAGCGGGATGAACACCGGGGAGCTGTTTTTT; CDR3aa: CASSYSGMNTGELFF
v_gene: TRBV24-1; d_gene: .; abundance: few; j_gene: TRBJ2-2; CDR3nt: TGTGCCACCAGTGGTCAGATCACCGGGGAGCTGTTTTTT; CDR3aa: CATSGQITGELFF
v_gene: TRBV12-3/TRBV12-4; d_gene: .; abundance: few; j_gene: TRBJ1-2; CDR3nt: TGTGCCAGCACATCCACCGGAGGCGTGCCGCCTATTGATGGCTACACCTTC; CDR3aa: CASTSTGGVPPIDGYTF
v_gene: TRBV5-6; d_gene: TRBD1; abundance: few; j_gene: TRBJ2-3; CDR3nt: TGTGCCAGCAGTAGGGACAGGCTTAGCACAGATACGCAGTATTTT; CDR3aa: CASSRDRLSTDTQYF
v_gene: TRBV10-3; d_gene: .; abundance: many; j_gene: TRBJ1-3; CDR3nt: TGTGCCACGACAGGCGACTCTGGAAACACCATATATTTT; CDR3aa: CATTGDSGNTIYF
v_gene: TRBV7-9; d_gene: TRBD1; abundance: many; j_gene: TRBJ1-6; CDR3nt: TGTGCCACCCATGCCAGGGGGAAGTCACCCCTCCACTTT; CDR3aa: CATHARGKSPLHF
v_gene: TRBV6-5; d_gene: .; abundance: few; j_gene: TRBJ2-3; CDR3nt: TGTGCCAGCAGCCACGACAGGCTCACAGATACGCAGTATTTT; CDR3aa: CASSHDRLTDTQYF
v_gene: TRBV4-2; d_gene: TRBD2; abundance: many; j_gene: TRBJ2-1; CDR3nt: TGTGCCAGCACCGGGGGGACTTCCGACTACAATGAGCAGTTCTTC; CDR3aa: CASTGGTSDYNEQFF
v_gene: TRBV3-1; d_gene: .; abundance: few; j_gene: TRBJ1-1; CDR3nt: TGTGCCAGCAGCCAAGCGGTTAGGAACACTGAAGCTTTCTTT; CDR3aa: CASSQAVRNTEAFF
v_gene: TRBV4-3; d_gene: .; abundance: .; j_gene: TRBJ2-1; CDR3nt: TGCGCCAGCAGCCAAGTATTGAGTTGGGATGAGCAGTTCTTC; CDR3aa: CASSQVLSWDEQFF
v_gene: TRBV14; d_gene: .; abundance: few; j_gene: TRBJ1-2; CDR3nt: TGTGCCAGCAGCCAAAGCCGAGGGGGTAGTAGCTACACCTTC; CDR3aa: CASSQSRGGSSYTF
v_gene: TRBV4-1; d_gene: .; abundance: few; j_gene: TRBJ1-1; CDR3nt: TGCGCCAGCAGCCAAGGACAGCTTGAAGCTTTCTTT; CDR3aa: CASSQGQLEAFF
v_gene: TRBV15; d_gene: .; abundance: few; j_gene: TRBJ1-2; CDR3nt: TGTGCCACCAGCAGAGATTTCGGAGCAGGAAAATCTAACTATGGCTACACCTTC; CDR3aa: CATSRDFGAGKSNYGYTF
v_gene: TRBV27; d_gene: TRBD1; abundance: .; j_gene: TRBJ2-2; CDR3nt: TGTGCCAGCAGTCTAGCTGGGACAGGGAGAAACACCGGGGAGCTGTTTTTT; CDR3aa: CASSLAGTGRNTGELFF
v_gene: TRBV25-1; d_gene: .; abundance: many; j_gene: TRBJ1-5; CDR3nt: TGTGCCAGCAGTAGATCAGGGGCGGGTCAGCCCCAGCATTTT; CDR3aa: CASSRSGAGQPQHF
v_gene: TRBV5-1; d_gene: TRBD1; abundance: few; j_gene: TRBJ1-4; CDR3nt: TGCGCCAGCAGCTTCGGGACAGTTAATGAAAAACTGTTTTTT; CDR3aa: CASSFGTVNEKLFF
v_gene: TRBV7-9; d_gene: .; abundance: .; j_gene: TRBJ1-5; CDR3nt: TGTGCCAGCAGCTTTTCTAAAGGTCAGCCCCAGCATTTT; CDR3aa: CASSFSKGQPQHF
v_gene: TRBV13; d_gene: TRBD2; abundance: many; j_gene: TRBJ2-3; CDR3nt: TGTGCCAGCAGCTTAGCGACTAGCGGGGGGCCCTACACTAGCACAGATACGCAGTATTTT; CDR3aa: CASSLATSGGPYTSTDTQYF
v_gene: TRBV4-3; d_gene: .; abundance: few; j_gene: TRBJ2-3; CDR3nt: TGCGCCAGCAGCCAAGGAAGCTTCAGCACAGATACGCAGTATTTT; CDR3aa: CASSQGSFSTDTQYF
v_gene: TRBV5-1; d_gene: TRBD1; abundance: few; j_gene: TRBJ2-1; CDR3nt: TGCGCCAGCAGCTCGACAGGGGACCCCTACAATGAGCAGTTCTTC; CDR3aa: CASSSTGDPYNEQFF
v_gene: TRBV12-5; d_gene: .; abundance: few; j_gene: TRBJ1-5; CDR3nt: TGTGCTAGTGGTTTGGCCTCAGGGTACAATCAGCCCCAGCATTTT; CDR3aa: CASGLASGYNQPQHF
v_gene: TRBV20-1; d_gene: .; abundance: few; j_gene: TRBJ1-5; CDR3nt: TGCAGTGCTAGACGGCCGAATCAGCCCCAGCATTTT; CDR3aa: CSARRPNQPQHF
v_gene: TRBV6-5; d_gene: .; abundance: few; j_gene: TRBJ1-5; CDR3nt: TGTGCCAGCAGTGCGATTTGGGACCGAGGCAATCAGCCCCAGCATTTT; CDR3aa: CASSAIWDRGNQPQHF
v_gene: TRBV12-3/TRBV12-4; d_gene: .; abundance: many; j_gene: TRBJ1-1; CDR3nt: TGTGCCAGCAGCGGCAGGGTGAACACTGAAGCTTTCTTT; CDR3aa: CASSGRVNTEAFF
v_gene: TRBV5-1; d_gene: .; abundance: many; j_gene: TRBJ2-5; CDR3nt: TGCGCCAGCAGCTTGGCTGACACTCAAGAGACCCAGTACTTC; CDR3aa: CASSLADTQETQYF
v_gene: TRBV6-2/TRBV6-3; d_gene: TRBD2; abundance: few; j_gene: TRBJ2-2; CDR3nt: TGTGCCAGCAGGGGGATACTAGCGGGGGCCAACACCGGGGAGCTGTTTTTT; CDR3aa: CASRGILAGANTGELFF
v_gene: TRBV10-3; d_gene: TRBD1; abundance: many; j_gene: TRBJ1-2; CDR3nt: TGTGCCATCAAGGGGACAGGGTATGGCTACACCTTC; CDR3aa: CAIKGTGYGYTF
v_gene: TRBV25-1; d_gene: TRBD1; abundance: many; j_gene: TRBJ1-5; CDR3nt: TGTGCCAGCAGTGGGGGACAGGGAAGGGATCAGCCCCAGCATTTT; CDR3aa: CASSGGQGRDQPQHF
v_gene: TRBV20-1; d_gene: .; abundance: few; j_gene: TRBJ2-1; CDR3nt: TGCAGTGCTAGTTTACGGTACAATGAGCAGTTCTTC; CDR3aa: CSASLRYNEQFF